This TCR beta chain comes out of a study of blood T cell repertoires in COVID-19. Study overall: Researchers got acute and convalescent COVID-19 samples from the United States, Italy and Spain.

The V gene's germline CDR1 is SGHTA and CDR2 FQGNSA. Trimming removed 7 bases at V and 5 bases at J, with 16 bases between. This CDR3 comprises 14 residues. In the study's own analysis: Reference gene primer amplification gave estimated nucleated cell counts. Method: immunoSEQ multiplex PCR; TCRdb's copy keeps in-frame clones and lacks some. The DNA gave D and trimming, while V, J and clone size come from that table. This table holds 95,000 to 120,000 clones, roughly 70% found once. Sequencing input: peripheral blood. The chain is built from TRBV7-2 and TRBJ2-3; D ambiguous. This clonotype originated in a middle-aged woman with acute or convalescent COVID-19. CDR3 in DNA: TGTGCCAGCACCGCCAGGATCGCGTTAGATACGCAGTATTTT. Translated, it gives CASTARIALDTQYF.